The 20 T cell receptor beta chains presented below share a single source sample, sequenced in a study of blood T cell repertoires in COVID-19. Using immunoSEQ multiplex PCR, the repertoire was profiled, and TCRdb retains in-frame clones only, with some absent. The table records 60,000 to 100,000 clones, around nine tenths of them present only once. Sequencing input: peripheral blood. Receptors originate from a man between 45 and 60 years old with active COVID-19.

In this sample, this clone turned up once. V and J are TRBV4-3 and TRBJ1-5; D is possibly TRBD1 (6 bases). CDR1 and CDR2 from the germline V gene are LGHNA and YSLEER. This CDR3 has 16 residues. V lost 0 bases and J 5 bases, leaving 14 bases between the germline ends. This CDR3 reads CASSQENRVGYQPQHF. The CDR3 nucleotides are TGCGCCAGCAGCCAAGAAAACAGGGTGGGGTATCAGCCCCAGCATTTT.

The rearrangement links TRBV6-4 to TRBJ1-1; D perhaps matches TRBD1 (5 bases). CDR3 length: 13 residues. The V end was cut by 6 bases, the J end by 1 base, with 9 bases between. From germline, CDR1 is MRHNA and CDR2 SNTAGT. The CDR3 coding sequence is TGTGCCAGCAGATCGACAGCGAACACTGAAGCTTTCTTT. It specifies CASRSTANTEAFF.

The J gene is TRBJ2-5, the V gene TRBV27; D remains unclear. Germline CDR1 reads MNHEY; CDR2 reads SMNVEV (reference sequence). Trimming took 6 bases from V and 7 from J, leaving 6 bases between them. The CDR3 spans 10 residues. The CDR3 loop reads CASSPRTQYF. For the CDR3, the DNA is TGTGCCAGCAGCCCTAGGACCCAGTACTTC.

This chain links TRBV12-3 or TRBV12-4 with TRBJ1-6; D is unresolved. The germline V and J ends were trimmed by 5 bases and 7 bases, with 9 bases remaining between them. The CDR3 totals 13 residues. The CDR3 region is CASSAYENSPLHF. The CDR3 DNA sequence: TGTGCCAGCAGTGCATATGAGAATTCACCCCTCCACTTT.

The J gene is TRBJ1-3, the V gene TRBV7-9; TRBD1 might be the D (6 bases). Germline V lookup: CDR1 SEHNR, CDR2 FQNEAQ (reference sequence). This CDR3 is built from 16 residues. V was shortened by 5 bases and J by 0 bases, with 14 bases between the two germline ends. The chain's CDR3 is CASSTRQDLSGNTIYF. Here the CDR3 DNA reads TGTGCCAGCAGCACTCGACAGGACCTCTCTGGAAACACCATATATTTT. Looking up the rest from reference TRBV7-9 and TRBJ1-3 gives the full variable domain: DTGVSQNPRHKITKRGQNVTFRCDPISEHNRLYWYRQTLGQGPEFLTYFQNEAQLEKSRLLSDRFSAERPKGSFSTLEIQRTEQGDSAMYLCASSTRQDLSGNTIYFGEGSWLTVV.

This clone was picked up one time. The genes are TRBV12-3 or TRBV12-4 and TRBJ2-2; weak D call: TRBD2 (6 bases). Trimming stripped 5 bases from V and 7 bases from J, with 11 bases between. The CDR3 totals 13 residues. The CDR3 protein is CASSVLAGGELFF. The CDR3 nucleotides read TGTGCCAGCAGTGTACTAGCCGGCGGGGAGCTGTTTTTT.

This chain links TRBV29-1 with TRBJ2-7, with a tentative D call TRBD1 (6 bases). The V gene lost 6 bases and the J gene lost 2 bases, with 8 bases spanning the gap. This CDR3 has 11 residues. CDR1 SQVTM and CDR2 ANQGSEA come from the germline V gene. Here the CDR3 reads CSVRTAYEQYF. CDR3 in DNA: TGCAGCGTGAGGACAGCCTACGAGCAGTACTTC.

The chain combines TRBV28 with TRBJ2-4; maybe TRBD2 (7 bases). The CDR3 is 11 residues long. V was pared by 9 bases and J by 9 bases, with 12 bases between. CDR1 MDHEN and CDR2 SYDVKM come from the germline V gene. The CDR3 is CASGGGGIQYF. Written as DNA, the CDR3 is TGTGCCAGTGGGGGGGGCGGCATTCAGTACTTC.

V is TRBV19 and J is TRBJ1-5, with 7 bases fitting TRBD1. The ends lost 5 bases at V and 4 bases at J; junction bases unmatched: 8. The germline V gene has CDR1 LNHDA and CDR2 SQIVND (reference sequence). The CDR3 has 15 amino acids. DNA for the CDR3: TGTGCCAGTAGTTCAGACAGGGAGTTTAATCAGCCCCAGCATTTT. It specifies CASSSDREFNQPQHF. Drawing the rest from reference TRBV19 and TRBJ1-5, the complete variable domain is DGGITQSPKYLFRKEGQNVTLSCEQNLNHDAMYWYRQDPGQGLRLIYYSQIVNDFQKGDIAEGYSVSREKKESFPLTVTSAQKNPTAFYLCASSSDREFNQPQHFGDGTRLSIL.

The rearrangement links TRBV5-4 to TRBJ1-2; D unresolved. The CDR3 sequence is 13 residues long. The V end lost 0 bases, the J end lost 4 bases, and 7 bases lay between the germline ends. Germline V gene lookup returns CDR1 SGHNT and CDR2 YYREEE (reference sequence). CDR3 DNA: TGTGCCAGCAGCTTGGACAGCAGCTATGGCTACACCTTC. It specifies CASSLDSSYGYTF.

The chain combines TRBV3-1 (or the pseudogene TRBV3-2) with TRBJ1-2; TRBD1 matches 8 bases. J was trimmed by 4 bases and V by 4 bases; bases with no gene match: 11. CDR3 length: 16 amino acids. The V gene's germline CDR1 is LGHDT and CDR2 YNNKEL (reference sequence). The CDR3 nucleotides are TGTGCCAGCAGCCCCTCCGGACAGGGTGAGGTCTATGGCTACACCTTC. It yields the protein CASSPSGQGEVYGYTF.

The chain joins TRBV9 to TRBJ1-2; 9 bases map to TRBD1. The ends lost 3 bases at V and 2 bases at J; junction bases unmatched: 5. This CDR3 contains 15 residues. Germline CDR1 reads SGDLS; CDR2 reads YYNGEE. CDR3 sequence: CASSGWTGENYGYTF. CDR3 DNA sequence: TGTGCCAGCAGCGGTTGGACAGGGGAGAACTATGGCTACACCTTC.

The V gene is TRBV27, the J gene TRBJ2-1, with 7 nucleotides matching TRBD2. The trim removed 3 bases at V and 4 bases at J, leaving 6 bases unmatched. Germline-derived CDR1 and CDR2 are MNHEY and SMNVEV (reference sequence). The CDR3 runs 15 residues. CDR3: CASSLERGNYNEQFF. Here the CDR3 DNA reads TGTGCCAGCAGTTTGGAGCGGGGAAATTACAATGAGCAGTTCTTC.

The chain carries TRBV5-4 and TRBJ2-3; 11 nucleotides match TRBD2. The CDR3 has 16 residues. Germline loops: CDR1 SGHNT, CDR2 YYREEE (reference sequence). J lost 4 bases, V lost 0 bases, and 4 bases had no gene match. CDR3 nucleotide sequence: TGTGCCAGCAGCTTGGGGCTAGCGGGAGGCTCAGATACGCAGTATTTT. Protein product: CASSLGLAGGSDTQYF.

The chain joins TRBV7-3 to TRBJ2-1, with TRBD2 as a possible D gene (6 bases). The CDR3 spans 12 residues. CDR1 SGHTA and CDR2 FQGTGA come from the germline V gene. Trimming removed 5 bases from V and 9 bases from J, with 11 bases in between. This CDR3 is CASSIQEGEQFF. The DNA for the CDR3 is TGTGCCAGCAGCATACAGGAGGGTGAGCAGTTCTTC.

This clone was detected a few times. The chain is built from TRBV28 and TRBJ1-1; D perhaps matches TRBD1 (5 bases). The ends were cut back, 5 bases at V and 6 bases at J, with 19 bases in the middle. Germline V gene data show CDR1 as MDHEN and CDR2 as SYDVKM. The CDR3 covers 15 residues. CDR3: CASSLTGGTVSEAFF. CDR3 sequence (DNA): TGTGCCAGCAGTCTCACTGGGGGGACCGTGTCTGAAGCTTTCTTT.

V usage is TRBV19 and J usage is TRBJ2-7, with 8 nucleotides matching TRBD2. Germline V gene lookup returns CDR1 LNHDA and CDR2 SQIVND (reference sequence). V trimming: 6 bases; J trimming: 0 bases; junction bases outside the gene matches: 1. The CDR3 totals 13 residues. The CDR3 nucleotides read TGTGCCAGTAGACTAGCGGCCTCCTACGAGCAGTACTTC. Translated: CASRLAASYEQYF.

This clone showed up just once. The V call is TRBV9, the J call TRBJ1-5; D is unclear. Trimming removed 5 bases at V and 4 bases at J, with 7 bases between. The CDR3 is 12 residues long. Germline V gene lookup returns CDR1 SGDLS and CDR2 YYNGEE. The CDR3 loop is CASSAGNQPQHF. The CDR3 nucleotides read TGTGCCAGCAGTGCGGGGAATCAGCCCCAGCATTTT.

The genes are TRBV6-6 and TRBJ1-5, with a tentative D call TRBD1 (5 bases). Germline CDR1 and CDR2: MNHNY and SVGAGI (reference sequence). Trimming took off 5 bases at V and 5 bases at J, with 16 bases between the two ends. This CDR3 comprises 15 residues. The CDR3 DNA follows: TGTGCCAGCAGTCAGGGACTGGGGAAATATCAGCCCCAGCATTTT. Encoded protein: CASSQGLGKYQPQHF.

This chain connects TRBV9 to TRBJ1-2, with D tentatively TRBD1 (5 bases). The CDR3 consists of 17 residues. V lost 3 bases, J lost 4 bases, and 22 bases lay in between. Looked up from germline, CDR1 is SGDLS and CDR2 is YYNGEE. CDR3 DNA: TGTGCCAGCAGCGCCGCCGGGGACTTCCTCCCCCTCTATGGCTACACCTTC. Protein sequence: CASSAAGDFLPLYGYTF.